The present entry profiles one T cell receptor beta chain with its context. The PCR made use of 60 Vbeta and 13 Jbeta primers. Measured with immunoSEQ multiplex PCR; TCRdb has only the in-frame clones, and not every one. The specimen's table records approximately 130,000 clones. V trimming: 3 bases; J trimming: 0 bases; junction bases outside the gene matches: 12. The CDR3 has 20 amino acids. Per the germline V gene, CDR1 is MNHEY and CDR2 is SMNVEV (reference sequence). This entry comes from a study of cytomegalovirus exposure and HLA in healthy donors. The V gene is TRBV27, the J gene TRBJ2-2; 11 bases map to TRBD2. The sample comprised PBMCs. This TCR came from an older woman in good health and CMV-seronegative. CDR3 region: CASSFRRTSGPYSNTGELFF. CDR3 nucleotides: TGTGCCAGCAGTTTTCGTAGGACTAGCGGGCCGTATTCGAACACCGGGGAGCTGTTTTTT.